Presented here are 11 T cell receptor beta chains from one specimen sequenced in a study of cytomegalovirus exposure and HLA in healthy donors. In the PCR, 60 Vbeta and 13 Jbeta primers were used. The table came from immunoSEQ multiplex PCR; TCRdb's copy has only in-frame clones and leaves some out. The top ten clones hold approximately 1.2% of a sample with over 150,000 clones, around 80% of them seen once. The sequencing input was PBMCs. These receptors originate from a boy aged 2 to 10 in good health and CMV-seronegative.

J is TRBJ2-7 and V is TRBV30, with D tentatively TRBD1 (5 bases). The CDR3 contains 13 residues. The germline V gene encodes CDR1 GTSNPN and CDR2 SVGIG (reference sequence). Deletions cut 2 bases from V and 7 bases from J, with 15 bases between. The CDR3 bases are TGTGCCTGGAGTATTAAGGGGCTGGGGGAGCAGTACTTC. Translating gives CAWSIKGLGEQYF. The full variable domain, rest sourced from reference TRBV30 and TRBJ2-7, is SQTIHQWPATLVQPVGSPLSLECTVEGTSNPNLYWYRQAAGRGLQLLFYSVGIGQISSEVPQNLSASRPQDRQFILSSKKLLLSDSGFYLCAWSIKGLGEQYFGPGTRLTVT.

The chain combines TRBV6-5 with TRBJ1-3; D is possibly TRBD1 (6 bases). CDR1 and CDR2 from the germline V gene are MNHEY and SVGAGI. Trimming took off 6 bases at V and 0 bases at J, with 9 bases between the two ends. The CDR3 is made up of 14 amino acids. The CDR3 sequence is CASRRDNSGNTIYF. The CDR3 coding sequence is TGTGCCAGCAGACGGGACAACTCTGGAAACACCATATATTTT.

CDR3 sequence: CASRPGQGFTGELFF. CDR3 DNA: TGTGCCAGCAGACCGGGACAGGGCTTCACCGGGGAGCTGTTTTTT. This chain connects TRBV6-6 to TRBJ2-2; 9 bases align to TRBD1. The germline V gene has CDR1 MNHNY and CDR2 SVGAGI (reference sequence). The CDR3 totals 15 residues. Trimming took 6 bases from V and 4 from J; bases not matched to a gene: 6.

CDR3 region: CASSESGGGTEAFF. The CDR3 coding sequence is TGTGCCAGCAGTGAATCTGGGGGCGGCACTGAAGCTTTCTTT. The V gene is TRBV25-1, the J gene TRBJ1-1; weak D call: TRBD1 (6 bases). V was pared by 1 base and J by 4 bases, with 10 bases between. The germline V gene encodes CDR1 MGHDK and CDR2 SYGVNS. This CDR3 region has 14 residues.

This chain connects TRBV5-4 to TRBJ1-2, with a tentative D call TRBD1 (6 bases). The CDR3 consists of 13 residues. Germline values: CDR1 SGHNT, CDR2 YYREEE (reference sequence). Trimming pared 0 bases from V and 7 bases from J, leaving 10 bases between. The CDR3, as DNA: TGTGCCAGCAGCTTGGACAGGGATGCTGGCTACACCTTC. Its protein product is CASSLDRDAGYTF.

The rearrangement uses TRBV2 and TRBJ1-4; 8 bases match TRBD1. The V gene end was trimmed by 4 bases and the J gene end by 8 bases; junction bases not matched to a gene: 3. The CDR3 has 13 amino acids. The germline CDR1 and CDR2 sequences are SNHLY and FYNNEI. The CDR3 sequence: CASSAGGVEKLFF. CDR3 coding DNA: TGTGCCAGCAGTGCAGGGGGCGTCGAAAAACTGTTTTTT.

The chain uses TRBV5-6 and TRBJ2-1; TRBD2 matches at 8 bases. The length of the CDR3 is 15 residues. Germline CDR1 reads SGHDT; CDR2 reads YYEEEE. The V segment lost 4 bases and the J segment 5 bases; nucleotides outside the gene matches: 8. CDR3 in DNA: TGTGCCAGCAGCCTTGGGGCGGGAGGACACAATGAGCAGTTCTTC. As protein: CASSLGAGGHNEQFF. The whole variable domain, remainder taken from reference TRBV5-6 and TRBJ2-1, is DAGVTQSPTHLIKTRGQQVTLRCSPKSGHDTVSWYQQALGQGPQFIFQYYEEEERQRGNFPDRFSGHQFPNYSSELNVNALLLGDSALYLCASSLGAGGHNEQFFGPGTRLTVL.

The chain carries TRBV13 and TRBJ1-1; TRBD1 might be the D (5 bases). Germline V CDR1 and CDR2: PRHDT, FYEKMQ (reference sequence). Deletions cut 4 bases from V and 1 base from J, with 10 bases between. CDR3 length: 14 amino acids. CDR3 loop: CASSSDRENTEAFF. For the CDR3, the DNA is TGTGCCAGCAGCTCAGACAGAGAGAACACTGAAGCTTTCTTT.

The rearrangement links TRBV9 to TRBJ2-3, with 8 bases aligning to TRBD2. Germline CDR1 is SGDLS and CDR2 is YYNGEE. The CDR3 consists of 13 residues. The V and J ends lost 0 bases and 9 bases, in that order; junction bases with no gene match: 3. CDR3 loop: CASSVEASGTQYF. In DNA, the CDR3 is TGTGCCAGCAGCGTAGAGGCTAGCGGGACGCAGTATTTT.

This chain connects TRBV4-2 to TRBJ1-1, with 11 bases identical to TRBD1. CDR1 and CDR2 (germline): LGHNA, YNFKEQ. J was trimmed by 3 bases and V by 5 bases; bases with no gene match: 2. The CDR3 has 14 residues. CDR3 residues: CASSSGQGDTEAFF. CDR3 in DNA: TGTGCCAGCAGCTCGGGACAGGGGGACACTGAAGCTTTCTTT.

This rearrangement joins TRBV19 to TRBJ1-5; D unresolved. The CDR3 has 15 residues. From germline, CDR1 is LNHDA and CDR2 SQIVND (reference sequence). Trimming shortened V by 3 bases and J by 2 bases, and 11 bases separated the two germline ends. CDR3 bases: TGTGCCAGTAGTATGGCGCGCCAGGGCAATCAGCCCCAGCATTTT. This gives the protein CASSMARQGNQPQHF.